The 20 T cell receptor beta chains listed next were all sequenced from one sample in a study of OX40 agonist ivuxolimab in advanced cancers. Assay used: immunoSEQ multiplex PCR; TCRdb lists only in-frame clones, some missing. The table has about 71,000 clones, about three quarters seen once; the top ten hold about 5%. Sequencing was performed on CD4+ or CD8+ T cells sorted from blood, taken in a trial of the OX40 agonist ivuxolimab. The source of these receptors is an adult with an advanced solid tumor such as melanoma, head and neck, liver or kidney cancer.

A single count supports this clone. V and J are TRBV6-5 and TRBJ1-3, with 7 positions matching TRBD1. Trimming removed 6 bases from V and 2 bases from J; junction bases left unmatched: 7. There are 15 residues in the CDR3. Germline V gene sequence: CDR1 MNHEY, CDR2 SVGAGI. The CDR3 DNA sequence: TGTGCCAGCAGCCCTACAGGGGTCCCTGGAAACACCATATATTTT. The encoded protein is CASSPTGVPGNTIYF.

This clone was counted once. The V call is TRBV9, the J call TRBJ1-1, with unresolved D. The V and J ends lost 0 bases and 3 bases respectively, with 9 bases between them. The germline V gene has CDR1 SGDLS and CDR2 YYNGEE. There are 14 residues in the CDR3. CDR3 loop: CASSVDKGYTEAFF. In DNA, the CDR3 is TGTGCCAGCAGCGTAGACAAGGGTTACACTGAAGCTTTCTTT. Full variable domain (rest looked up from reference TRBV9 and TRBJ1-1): DSGVTQTPKHLITATGQRVTLRCSPRSGDLSVYWYQQSLDQGLQFLIQYYNGEERAKGNILERFSAQQFPDLHSELNLSSLELGDSALYFCASSVDKGYTEAFFGQGTRLTVV.

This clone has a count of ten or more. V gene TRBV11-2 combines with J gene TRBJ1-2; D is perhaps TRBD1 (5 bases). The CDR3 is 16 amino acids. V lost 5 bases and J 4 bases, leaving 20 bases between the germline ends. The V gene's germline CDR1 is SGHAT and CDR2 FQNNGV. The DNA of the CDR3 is TGTGCCAGCAGCCCCTACGGGGGGAATCTGGGCTATGGCTACACCTTC. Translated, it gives CASSPYGGNLGYGYTF.

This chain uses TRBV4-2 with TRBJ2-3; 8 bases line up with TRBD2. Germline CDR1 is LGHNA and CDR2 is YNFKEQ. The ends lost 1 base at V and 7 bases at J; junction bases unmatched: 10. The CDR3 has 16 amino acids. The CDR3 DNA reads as TGTGCCAGCAGCCAAGTGGGCGGGGGGAATGTGAATACGCAGTATTTT. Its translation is CASSQVGGGNVNTQYF.

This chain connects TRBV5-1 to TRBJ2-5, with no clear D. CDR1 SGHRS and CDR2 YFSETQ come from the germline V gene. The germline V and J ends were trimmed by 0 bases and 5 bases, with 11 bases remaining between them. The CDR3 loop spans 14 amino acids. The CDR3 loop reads CASSLVLSKETQYF. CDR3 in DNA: TGCGCCAGCAGCTTGGTTCTCAGTAAGGAGACCCAGTACTTC.

This CDR3 reads CASSLGPLTGRSYNEQFF. The CDR3 DNA reads as TGTGCCAGCAGCTTAGGCCCTCTGACAGGGCGATCCTACAATGAGCAGTTCTTC. The chain couples TRBV7-6 to TRBJ2-1; 7 bases are a match to TRBD1. The CDR3 runs 18 residues. V lost 1 base and J lost 1; bases outside the gene matches: 10. Per the germline V gene, CDR1 is SGHVS and CDR2 is FNYEAQ.

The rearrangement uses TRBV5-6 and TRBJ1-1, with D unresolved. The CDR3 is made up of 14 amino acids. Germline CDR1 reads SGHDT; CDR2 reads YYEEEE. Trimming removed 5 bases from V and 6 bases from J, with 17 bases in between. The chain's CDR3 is CASSREGRRAEAFF. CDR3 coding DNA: TGTGCCAGCAGTCGGGAAGGCAGGAGGGCTGAAGCTTTCTTT.

The CDR3 region is CASSHNLDRGGGYTF. Here the CDR3 DNA reads TGTGCCAGCAGCCACAATCTAGACAGGGGTGGTGGCTACACCTTC. This rearrangement joins TRBV7-9 to TRBJ1-2; TRBD1 matches 8 bases. V lost 5 bases to trimming and J lost 7 bases; unmatched junction nucleotides: 12. Germline V CDR1 and CDR2: SEHNR, FQNEAQ (reference sequence). The CDR3 is made up of 15 amino acids.

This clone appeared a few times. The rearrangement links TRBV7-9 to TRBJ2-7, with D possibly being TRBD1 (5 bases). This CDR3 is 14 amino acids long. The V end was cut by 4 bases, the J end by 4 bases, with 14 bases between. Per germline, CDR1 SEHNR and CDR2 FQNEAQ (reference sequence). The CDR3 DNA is TGTGCCAGCAGCTCACAGGCCGGGTGGTACGAGCAGTACTTC. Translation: CASSSQAGWYEQYF.

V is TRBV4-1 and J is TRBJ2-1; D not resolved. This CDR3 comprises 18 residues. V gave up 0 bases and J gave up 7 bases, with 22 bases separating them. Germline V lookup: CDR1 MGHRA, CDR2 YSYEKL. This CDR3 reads CASSQDKALFSLGNEQFF. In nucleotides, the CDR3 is TGCGCCAGCAGCCAAGATAAGGCCTTGTTCTCCCTGGGGAATGAGCAGTTCTTC.

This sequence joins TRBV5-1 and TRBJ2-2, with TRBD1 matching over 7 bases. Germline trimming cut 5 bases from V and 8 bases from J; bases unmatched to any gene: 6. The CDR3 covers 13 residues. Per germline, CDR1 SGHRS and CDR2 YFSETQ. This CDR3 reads CASRTGPAGELFF. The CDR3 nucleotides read TGCGCCAGCAGGACAGGGCCCGCGGGGGAGCTGTTTTTT.

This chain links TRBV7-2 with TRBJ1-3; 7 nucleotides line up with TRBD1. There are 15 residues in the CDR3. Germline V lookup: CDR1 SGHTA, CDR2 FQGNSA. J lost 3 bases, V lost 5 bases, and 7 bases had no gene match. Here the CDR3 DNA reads TGTGCCAGCAGCGTCAGACAGGGAGGTGGAAACACCATATATTTT. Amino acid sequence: CASSVRQGGGNTIYF.

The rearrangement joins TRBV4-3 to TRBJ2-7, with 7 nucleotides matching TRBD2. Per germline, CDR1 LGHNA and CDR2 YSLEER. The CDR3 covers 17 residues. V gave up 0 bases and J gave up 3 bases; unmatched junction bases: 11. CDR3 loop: CASSQEGSWAGDYEQYF. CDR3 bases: TGCGCCAGCAGCCAAGAGGGGTCGTGGGCGGGGGACTACGAGCAGTACTTC.

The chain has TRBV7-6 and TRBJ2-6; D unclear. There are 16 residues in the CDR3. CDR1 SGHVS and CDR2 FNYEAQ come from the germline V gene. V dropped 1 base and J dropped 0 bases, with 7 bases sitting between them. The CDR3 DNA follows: TGTGCCAGCAGCTTAGTTGGGTACTCTGGGGCCAACGTCCTGACTTTC. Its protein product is CASSLVGYSGANVLTF.

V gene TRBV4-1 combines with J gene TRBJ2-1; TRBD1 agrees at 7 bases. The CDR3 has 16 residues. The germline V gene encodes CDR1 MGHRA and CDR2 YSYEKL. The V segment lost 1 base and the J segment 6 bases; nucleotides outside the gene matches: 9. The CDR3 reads CASSQGRAGGGNEQFF. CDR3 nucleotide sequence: TGCGCCAGCAGCCAAGGCCGGGCAGGGGGTGGCAATGAGCAGTTCTTC.

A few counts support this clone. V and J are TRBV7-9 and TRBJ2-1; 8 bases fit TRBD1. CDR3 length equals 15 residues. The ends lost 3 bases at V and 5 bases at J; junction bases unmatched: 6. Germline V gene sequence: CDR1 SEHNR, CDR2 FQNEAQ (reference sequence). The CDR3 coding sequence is TGTGCCAGCAGCTTCGGACAGGGAGGAGACAATGAGCAGTTCTTC. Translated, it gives CASSFGQGGDNEQFF.

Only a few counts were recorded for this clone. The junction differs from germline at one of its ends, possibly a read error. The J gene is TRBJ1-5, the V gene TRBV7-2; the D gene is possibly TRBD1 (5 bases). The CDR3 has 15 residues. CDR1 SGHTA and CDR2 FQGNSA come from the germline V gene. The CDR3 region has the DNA TGCGCCAGCAGCCAAGATTGGGACAGCAATCAGCCCCAGCATTTT. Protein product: CASSQDWDSNQPQHF.

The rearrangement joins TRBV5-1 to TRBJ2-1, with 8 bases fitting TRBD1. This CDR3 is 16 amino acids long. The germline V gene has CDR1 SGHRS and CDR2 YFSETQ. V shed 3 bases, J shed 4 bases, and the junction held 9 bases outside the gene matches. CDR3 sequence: CASSSSGTGSYNEQFF. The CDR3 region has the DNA TGCGCCAGCAGCTCCTCAGGGACAGGAAGTTACAATGAGCAGTTCTTC.

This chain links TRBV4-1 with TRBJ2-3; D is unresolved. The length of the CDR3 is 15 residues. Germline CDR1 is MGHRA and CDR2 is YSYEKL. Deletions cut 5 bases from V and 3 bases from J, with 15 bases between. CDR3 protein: CASSWVGRRTDTQYF. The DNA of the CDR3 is TGCGCCAGCAGCTGGGTAGGACGGCGGACAGATACGCAGTATTTT.

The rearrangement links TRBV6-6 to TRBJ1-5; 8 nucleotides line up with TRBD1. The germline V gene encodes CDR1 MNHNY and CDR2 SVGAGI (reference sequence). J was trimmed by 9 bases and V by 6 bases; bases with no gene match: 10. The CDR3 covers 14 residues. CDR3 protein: CASRNTGGGSPQHF. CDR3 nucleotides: TGTGCCAGCAGGAACACAGGGGGTGGGTCGCCCCAGCATTTT.